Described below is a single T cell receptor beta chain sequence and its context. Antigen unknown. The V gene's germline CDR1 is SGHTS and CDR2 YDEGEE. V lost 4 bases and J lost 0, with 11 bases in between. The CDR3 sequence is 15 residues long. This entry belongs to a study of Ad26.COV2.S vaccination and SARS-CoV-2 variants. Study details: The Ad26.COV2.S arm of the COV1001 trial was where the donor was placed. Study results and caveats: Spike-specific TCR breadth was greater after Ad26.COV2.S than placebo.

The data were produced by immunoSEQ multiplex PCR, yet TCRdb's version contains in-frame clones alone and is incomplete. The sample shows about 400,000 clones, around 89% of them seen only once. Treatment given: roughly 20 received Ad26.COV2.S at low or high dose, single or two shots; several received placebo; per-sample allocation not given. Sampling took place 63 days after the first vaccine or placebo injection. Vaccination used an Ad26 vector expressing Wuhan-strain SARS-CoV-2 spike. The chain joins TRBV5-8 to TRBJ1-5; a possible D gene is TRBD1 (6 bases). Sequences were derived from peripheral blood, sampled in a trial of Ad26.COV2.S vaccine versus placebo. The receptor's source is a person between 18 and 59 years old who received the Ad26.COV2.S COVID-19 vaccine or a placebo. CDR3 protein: CASSPPGDSNQPQHF. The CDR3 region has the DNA TGTGCCAGCAGCCCCCCAGGGGATAGCAATCAGCCCCAGCATTTT. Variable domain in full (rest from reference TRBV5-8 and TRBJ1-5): EAGVTQSPTHLIKTRGQQATLRCSPISGHTSVYWYQQALGLGLQFLLWYDEGEERNRGNFPPRFSGRQFPNYSSELNVNALELEDSALYLCASSPPGDSNQPQHFGDGTRLSIL.